The 11 T cell receptor beta chains listed next were all sequenced from one sample in a study of blood T cell repertoires in COVID-19. Method: immunoSEQ multiplex PCR; TCRdb's copy keeps in-frame clones and lacks some. The data hold about 200,000 clones, with about 82% observed a single time. The material sequenced was PBMCs or T cells enriched from blood (not recorded which). The source is a man between 40 and 49 years old with acute COVID-19.

The chain's CDR3 is CASTLLAGVQNTGELFF. CDR3 sequence (DNA): TGTGCCAGCACCCTACTAGCGGGAGTTCAAAACACCGGGGAGCTGTTTTTT. J is TRBJ2-2 and V is TRBV11-2; TRBD2 aligns across 11 bases. CDR1 is SGHAT, CDR2 FQNNGV, per germline. CDR3 length: 17 residues. The trim removed 7 bases at V and 2 bases at J, leaving 9 bases unmatched.

The chain couples TRBV5-6 to TRBJ1-2, with TRBD1 matching over 7 bases. J lost 8 bases, V lost 6 bases, and 16 bases had no gene match. The CDR3 spans 15 residues. Germline assignment: CDR1 SGHDT and CDR2 YYEEEE. The CDR3 reads CASTDNVDRLGGYTF. CDR3 DNA sequence: TGTGCCAGCACCGATAACGTGGACAGGCTGGGCGGCTACACCTTC.

The rearrangement uses TRBV6-5 and TRBJ1-1; D gene unclear. CDR3 length: 13 residues. The V gene's germline CDR1 is MNHEY and CDR2 SVGAGI. The germline V and J ends were trimmed by 0 bases and 2 bases, with 4 bases remaining between them. The DNA for the CDR3 is TGTGCCAGCAGTTACTCGAGTAACACTGAAGCTTTCTTT. Translated, it gives CASSYSSNTEAFF.

The chain recombines TRBV15 with TRBJ1-1; TRBD1 matches 10 bases. This CDR3 region has 15 residues. Germline CDR1 LNHNV, CDR2 YYDKDF (reference sequence). V was pared by 5 bases and J by 3 bases, with 6 bases of the junction left unmatched. CDR3 region: CATSARQGAYTEAFF. In DNA form, the CDR3 reads TGTGCCACCAGCGCGAGACAGGGGGCGTACACTGAAGCTTTCTTT.

The chain uses TRBV3-1 (or the pseudogene TRBV3-2) and TRBJ1-6, with a possible D match to TRBD1 (6 bases). The length of the CDR3 is 14 residues. Trimming pared 2 bases from V and 6 bases from J, leaving 8 bases between. CDR1 LGHDT and CDR2 YNNKEL come from the germline V gene (reference sequence). CDR3: CASSQTDSNSPLHF. CDR3 in DNA: TGTGCCAGCAGCCAAACGGACAGTAATTCACCCCTCCACTTT.

This chain links TRBV9 with TRBJ2-3; D gene ambiguous. V was shortened by 2 bases and J by 2 bases, with 9 bases between the two germline ends. Germline CDR1 is SGDLS and CDR2 is YYNGEE. The CDR3 runs to 14 residues. CDR3 in DNA: TGTGCCAGCAGCGTGAGACTCAACACAGATACGCAGTATTTT. It encodes CASSVRLNTDTQYF. The whole variable domain, remainder taken from reference TRBV9 and TRBJ2-3, is DSGVTQTPKHLITATGQRVTLRCSPRSGDLSVYWYQQSLDQGLQFLIQYYNGEERAKGNILERFSAQQFPDLHSELNLSSLELGDSALYFCASSVRLNTDTQYFGPGTRLTVL.

J is TRBJ2-1 and V is TRBV9; 7 positions agree with TRBD2. The CDR3 loop spans 14 amino acids. V lost 5 bases, J lost 7 bases, and 9 bases stayed unmatched. Looked up from germline, CDR1 is SGDLS and CDR2 is YYNGEE. The CDR3, as DNA: TGTGCCAGCAGTCTAGCGGCCCTTGGGAATGAGCAGTTCTTC. Protein product: CASSLAALGNEQFF.

V is TRBV7-6 and J is TRBJ2-7; 8 bases map to TRBD1. From germline, CDR1 is SGHVS and CDR2 FNYEAQ. The CDR3 consists of 16 residues. With 5 bases clipped from V and 5 bases from J, the junction kept 14 bases outside the gene matches. Written as DNA, the CDR3 is TGTGCCAGCAGCCCTAATTCAGCGGAACAGGGGGACGAGCAGTACTTC. The encoded protein is CASSPNSAEQGDEQYF.

This clone appeared once. The chain couples TRBV5-1 to TRBJ2-3; 11 bases align to TRBD2. Trimming at V came to 3 bases and at J to 2 bases, leaving 5 bases not matched to a gene. Germline loops: CDR1 SGHRS, CDR2 YFSETQ. CDR3 size: 16 residues. Written as DNA, the CDR3 is TGCGCCAGCAGCTCGCGACTAGCGGGGAACACAGATACGCAGTATTTT. This encodes CASSSRLAGNTDTQYF.

There are a few counts of this clone. This chain links TRBV11-2 with TRBJ1-6; D might be TRBD1 (5 bases). Between the trimmed V and J ends, which lost 5 bases and 10 bases, there was a span of 12 bases. Germline values: CDR1 SGHAT, CDR2 FQNNGV. The CDR3 is 13 residues long. CDR3 sequence (DNA): TGTGCCAGCAGCCAAGGCAGGGCGTCACCCCTCCACTTT. This translates into CASSQGRASPLHF.

This chain joins TRBV4-1 and TRBJ2-1; 13 bases fit TRBD2. Germline CDR1 MGHRA, CDR2 YSYEKL. CDR3 length: 16 residues. After removal of 1 base from V and 9 bases from J, the junction contained 6 bases not matched to a gene. CDR3 sequence reads: CASSQVGLAGNSEQFF. The CDR3 region has the DNA TGCGCCAGCAGCCAAGTGGGACTAGCGGGAAACAGTGAGCAGTTCTTC.